The rows below give T cell receptor beta chains drawn from one sample of a study of blood T cell repertoires in COVID-19. The repertoire was sequenced with immunoSEQ multiplex PCR; TCRdb's copy has only in-frame clones and lacks some. This table has about 200,000 clones, around 80% appearing once. Sequencing was done on a sample of peripheral blood. These receptors all stem from a woman between 65 and 79 years old with acute or convalescent COVID-19. Both conserved end residues are part of each CDR3. Each record gives: D gene, V gene, J gene, clone size, CDR3 DNA, CDR3 protein. D genes are given only for firm matches. Part of the rows lack a size; the others show once, few, many or a class for expanded clones.

D: -
V: TRBV6-5
J: TRBJ2-7
size: -
DNA: TGTGCCAGCAGTTACTCGAGCCCGGGAAAGGGGAGGGAGCAGTACTTC
CDR3: CASSYSSPGKGREQYF

D: TRBD2
V: TRBV2
J: TRBJ2-2
size: -
DNA: TGTGCCAGCAGTGACCGGGCGAGCGGGAGGAACACCGGGGAGCTGTTTTTT
CDR3: CASSDRASGRNTGELFF

D: -
V: TRBV27
J: TRBJ1-5
size: -
DNA: TGTGCCAGCAGAGGGAACCAGGGATACTTCAATCAGCCCCAGCATTTT
CDR3: CASRGNQGYFNQPQHF

D: -
V: TRBV18
J: TRBJ2-1
size: -
DNA: TGTGCCAGCTCGGAGGAGTTAAGGTGGAATGAGCAGTTCTTC
CDR3: CASSEELRWNEQFF

D: TRBD2
V: TRBV6-1
J: TRBJ2-3
size: -
DNA: TGTGCCAGCAGTGAATTAGCGGGAGGGCTGGAAGATACGCAGTATTTT
CDR3: CASSELAGGLEDTQYF

D: TRBD1
V: TRBV5-4
J: TRBJ2-1
size: -
DNA: TGTGCCAGCAGCCTGGGACAGAATGAGCAGTTCTTC
CDR3: CASSLGQNEQFF

D: -
V: TRBV27
J: TRBJ1-6
size: -
DNA: TGTGCCAGCAGTCTGCGGGACGCTCGCTCCTATAATTCACCCCTCCACTTT
CDR3: CASSLRDARSYNSPLHF

D: TRBD1
V: TRBV14
J: TRBJ1-1
size: -
DNA: TGTGCCAGCAGCCAAGTCGAAATCTGGACAGGTACTTACACTGAAGCTTTCTTT
CDR3: CASSQVEIWTGTYTEAFF

D: TRBD1
V: TRBV14
J: TRBJ2-2
size: -
DNA: TGTGCCAGCAGCCCCAGGGGGCCGGGGACCGGGGAGCTGTTTTTT
CDR3: CASSPRGPGTGELFF

D: -
V: TRBV30
J: TRBJ2-3
size: -
DNA: TGTGCCTGGAGTGCTGGACTTATCACAGATACGCAGTATTTT
CDR3: CAWSAGLITDTQYF

D: TRBD2
V: TRBV5-1
J: TRBJ2-1
size: -
DNA: TGCGCCAGCAGCCTGGGACTAGCGGGTATATACAATGAGCAGTTCTTC
CDR3: CASSLGLAGIYNEQFF

D: TRBD1
V: TRBV19
J: TRBJ1-2
size: -
DNA: TGTGCCAGTTCGACCCGGGGACAGTACTCCTATGGCTACACCTTC
CDR3: CASSTRGQYSYGYTF

D: TRBD1
V: TRBV28
J: TRBJ2-7
size: -
DNA: TGTGCCAGCAGTTTTCCCGGGACAGGGACCTCCTACGAGCAGTACTTC
CDR3: CASSFPGTGTSYEQYF

D: TRBD2
V: TRBV3-1/TRBV3-2
J: TRBJ2-1
size: -
DNA: TGTGCCAGCAGCCAAGTTCGCTCTAGCGGGAGCGGTTGGTTCTTC
CDR3: CASSQVRSSGSGWFF

D: -
V: TRBV18
J: TRBJ1-3
size: -
DNA: TGTGCCAGCTCACCGGACTTTGCGGGAAACACCATATATTTT
CDR3: CASSPDFAGNTIYF

D: TRBD1
V: TRBV19
J: TRBJ2-1
size: once
DNA: TGTGCCAGTAGTCCTGGACAGGGGGAGGATTACAATGAGCAGTTCTTC
CDR3: CASSPGQGEDYNEQFF

D: TRBD2
V: TRBV5-6
J: TRBJ2-7
size: -
DNA: TGTGCCAGCAGCTTGAGTGGGAGGGAGTACGAGCAGTACTTC
CDR3: CASSLSGREYEQYF

D: -
V: TRBV19
J: TRBJ2-2
size: many
DNA: TGTGCCAGTAGTATCTCCAGGGACACCGGGGAGCTGTTTTTT
CDR3: CASSISRDTGELFF

D: -
V: TRBV5-1
J: TRBJ1-1
size: -
DNA: TGCGCCAGCAGCTCCCAAGGCGGGAACACTGAAGCTTTCTTT
CDR3: CASSSQGGNTEAFF

D: -
V: TRBV30
J: TRBJ1-6
size: -
DNA: TGTGCCTGGAGTGGCGGAATGATAAATTCACCCCTCCACTTT
CDR3: CAWSGGMINSPLHF

D: TRBD2
V: TRBV7-3
J: TRBJ2-1
size: -
DNA: TGTGCCAGCAGCTTAAGCGGGAGAAGGGATGAGCAGTTCTTC
CDR3: CASSLSGRRDEQFF

D: -
V: TRBV5-5
J: TRBJ1-1
size: -
DNA: TGTGCCAGCAGCTTGGCCGTGGACAGATACACTGAAGCTTTCTTT
CDR3: CASSLAVDRYTEAFF

D: TRBD2
V: TRBV5-4
J: TRBJ2-7
size: once
DNA: TGTGCCAGCAGCAGATGGGGGCGCAGCGGGAGTGGGTACGAGCAGTACTTC
CDR3: CASSRWGRSGSGYEQYF

D: TRBD1
V: TRBV7-9
J: TRBJ2-4
size: -
DNA: TGTGCCAGCAGCTTGGGACAGGGAGAAGGGGGTCAGTACTTC
CDR3: CASSLGQGEGGQYF

D: -
V: TRBV5-1
J: TRBJ2-3
size: once
DNA: TGCGCCAGCAGCTCGCAAGCACGAGCTACTAGCACAGATACGCAGTATTTT
CDR3: CASSSQARATSTDTQYF

D: TRBD2
V: TRBV29-1
J: TRBJ2-2
size: -
DNA: TGCAGCGTTCGGCGGGAGTTGGGCACCGGGGAGCTGTTTTTT
CDR3: CSVRRELGTGELFF

D: -
V: TRBV5-1
J: TRBJ1-1
size: -
DNA: TGCGCCAGCAGCTTGGCTGACGATAGGGGCCCTGACACTGAAGCTTTCTTT
CDR3: CASSLADDRGPDTEAFF

D: TRBD2
V: TRBV2
J: TRBJ2-3
size: -
DNA: TGTGCCAGCAGCGACGCTGGAGCTAGCGGGACAACCTACGTGGCAGATACGCAGTATTTT
CDR3: CASSDAGASGTTYVADTQYF

D: -
V: TRBV7-6
J: TRBJ1-1
size: -
DNA: TGTGCCAGCAGCTTAGACAGGGCTGAAGCTTTCTTT
CDR3: CASSLDRAEAFF

D: TRBD2
V: TRBV11-2
J: TRBJ2-7
size: -
DNA: TGTGCCAGCAGCTTAACTAGCGGGATCTACGAGCAGTACTTC
CDR3: CASSLTSGIYEQYF

D: -
V: TRBV3-1/TRBV3-2
J: TRBJ1-6
size: -
DNA: TGTGCCAGCAGCCAAGATGGAGGGAATTCACCCCTCCACTTT
CDR3: CASSQDGGNSPLHF

D: -
V: TRBV11-2
J: TRBJ1-2
size: once
DNA: TGTGCCAGCAGCCCAAGTGCGGGTAACTATGGCTACACCTTC
CDR3: CASSPSAGNYGYTF

D: TRBD1
V: TRBV5-4
J: TRBJ1-4
size: few
DNA: TGTGCCAGCAGCTATGGGACAGTCAAAAATGAAAAACTGTTTTTT
CDR3: CASSYGTVKNEKLFF

D: TRBD1
V: TRBV16
J: TRBJ1-1
size: -
DNA: TGTGCCAGCAGCCACCCGGGACAGGGGGTGGACACTGAAGCTTTCTTT
CDR3: CASSHPGQGVDTEAFF

D: TRBD1
V: TRBV7-8
J: TRBJ2-7
size: -
DNA: TGTGCCAGCAGCCCCCGGGACAGGGTTTCCTACGAGCAGTACTTC
CDR3: CASSPRDRVSYEQYF

D: -
V: TRBV11-2
J: TRBJ2-1
size: -
DNA: TGTGCCAGCAGCTCCCCACGGGGGAGCTCCTACAATGAGCAGTTCTTC
CDR3: CASSSPRGSSYNEQFF

D: TRBD2
V: TRBV10-1
J: TRBJ2-7
size: -
DNA: TGCGCCAGCATTATAGCGGGAGGGCCTGACGAGCAGTACTTC
CDR3: CASIIAGGPDEQYF

D: TRBD1
V: TRBV6-5
J: TRBJ1-5
size: -
DNA: TGTGCCAGCAGAGACAGGGTCAATCAGCCCCAGCATTTT
CDR3: CASRDRVNQPQHF

D: TRBD2
V: TRBV18
J: TRBJ2-1
size: -
DNA: TGTGCCAGCTCACCAAATAGCGGGGGTGAAAATGAGCAGTTCTTC
CDR3: CASSPNSGGENEQFF

D: -
V: TRBV19
J: TRBJ2-1
size: -
DNA: TGTGCCAGTAGTATAGTTACAGGTAATGAGCAGTTCTTC
CDR3: CASSIVTGNEQFF

D: -
V: TRBV7-8
J: TRBJ2-1
size: -
DNA: TGTGCCAGCAGCTTAGCAGGCCAGGGCTACAATGAGCAGTTCTTC
CDR3: CASSLAGQGYNEQFF

D: -
V: TRBV5-1
J: TRBJ1-1
size: -
DNA: TGCGCCAGCAGCCCGGACGGGGGGCAAGGGACTGAAGCTTTCTTT
CDR3: CASSPDGGQGTEAFF

D: TRBD1
V: TRBV5-6
J: TRBJ2-3
size: -
DNA: TGTGCCAGCAGCCCGGAGGGACAGGGCACAGATACGCAGTATTTT
CDR3: CASSPEGQGTDTQYF

D: -
V: TRBV11-2
J: TRBJ2-7
size: -
DNA: TGTGCCAGCAGCTCCCTCCGTGTCTCCTACGAGCAGTACTTC
CDR3: CASSSLRVSYEQYF